This T cell receptor beta chain was retrieved from a study of T cell repertoires in cytomegalovirus infection. Study results and limitations: The ex vivo response was dominated by HLA-C-restricted CMV-specific TCR beta clonotypes.

CDR3 length: 16 amino acids. Looked up from germline, CDR1 is SGHVS and CDR2 is FNYEAQ. V dropped 5 bases and J dropped 7 bases, with 24 bases sitting between them. TCRdb reprocessed the reads with MiXCR, giving one entry per CDR3 protein. The sample carries 500,000 or so distinct CDR3 sequences, about 15% recorded once. This clonotype has ten or more counts. What it recognizes is unknown. Source material: CD8+ T cells from PBMCs. The rearrangement links TRBV7-6 to TRBJ2-7, with TRBD1 as a possible D gene (6 bases). This TCR was recovered from a human donor in good health (CMV status not recorded). Some clones in this sample may be carry-over from other donors' samples. The CDR3 DNA reads TGTGCCAGCAGCGGCCCTGATGGGAGCTACCAGGGGGAGCAGTACTTC. It specifies CASSGPDGSYQGEQYF.